Below are 15 T cell receptor beta chains sequenced from a single sample in a study of shared T cell receptors in the human thymus (dated by TCRdb to the early 2020s). Libraries were built with the immunoSEQ multiplex PCR assay. TCRdb retrieved this table from immuneACCESS and kept in-frame rearrangements only. Not all clones are present; in checked studies, unresolved V genes account for under half, and no reason is known for the remainder. Here the sample has just under 550,000 clones; around three quarters occur a single time. 0.01% to 0.015% of the sample rests with the top ten. These same data were also listed under a study on human thymus T cells.

The sequenced sample was thymocytes. These receptors originate from a boy under three years old with a congenital heart defect. Donor details come from another sample of the same person, matched by shared clones.

This clone was counted between two and nine times. The chain is built from TRBV5-4 and TRBJ1-2, with 8 nucleotides matching TRBD1. The V and J ends lost 4 bases and 8 bases, in that order; junction bases with no gene match: 16. CDR1 SGHNT and CDR2 YYREEE come from the germline V gene (reference sequence). The CDR3 covers 16 residues. CDR3 nucleotides: TGTGCCAGCAGCGTGCGACAGGGGTCCCCTACTATGGGCTACACCTTC. Translating gives CASSVRQGSPTMGYTF.

The rearrangement links TRBV6-5 to TRBJ1-2; 8 bases agree with TRBD1. Looked up from germline, CDR1 is MNHEY and CDR2 is SVGAGI. CDR3 length: 14 residues. J was trimmed by 3 bases and V by 6 bases; bases with no gene match: 6. The chain's CDR3 is CASRLDRGYYGYTF. The CDR3 region has the DNA TGTGCCAGCAGACTTGACAGGGGTTACTATGGCTACACCTTC.

The table lists this clone with a count of one. The chain uses TRBV27 and TRBJ1-3; no clear D gene. Germline CDR1 is MNHEY and CDR2 is SMNVEV (reference sequence). V lost 0 bases to trimming and J lost 1 base, with 16 bases between them. CDR3 length: 18 amino acids. CDR3 DNA sequence: TGTGCCAGCAGTTTATCGGGCAGAACCTACCAATCTGGAAACACCATATATTTT. Its protein is CASSLSGRTYQSGNTIYF.

This chain links TRBV11-2 with TRBJ2-5, with D possibly matching TRBD1 (6 bases). The CDR3 extends over 15 amino acids. Trimming shortened V by 2 bases and J by 0 bases, and 10 bases separated the two germline ends. Germline V gene sequence: CDR1 SGHAT, CDR2 FQNNGV. CDR3 amino acids: CASSLLWTDQETQYF. The CDR3 nucleotides read TGTGCCAGCAGCTTACTCTGGACAGACCAAGAGACCCAGTACTTC. Looking up the rest from reference TRBV11-2 and TRBJ2-5 gives the full variable domain: EAGVAQSPRYKIIEKRQSVAFWCNPISGHATLYWYQQILGQGPKLLIQFQNNGVVDDSQLPKDRFSAERLKGVDSTLKIQPAKLEDSAVYLCASSLLWTDQETQYFGPGTRLLVL.

The chain carries TRBV7-9 and TRBJ2-7; 7 positions agree with TRBD1. CDR3 length equals 15 residues. With V trimmed by 5 bases and J by 3 bases, 10 bases remained unmatched. Germline CDR1 is SEHNR and CDR2 is FQNEAQ (reference sequence). Here the CDR3 reads CASSPTRGQNYEQYF. The DNA for the CDR3 is TGTGCCAGCAGCCCCACTAGGGGACAGAACTACGAGCAGTACTTC.

The chain recombines TRBV29-1 with TRBJ2-1; weak D call: TRBD2 (5 bases). Trimming stripped 4 bases from V and 9 bases from J, with 13 bases between. The germline V gene encodes CDR1 SQVTM and CDR2 ANQGSEA. CDR3 length: 12 amino acids. The CDR3 here is CSVGGSGGEQFF. The DNA for the CDR3 is TGCAGCGTTGGTGGGAGCGGTGGTGAGCAGTTCTTC.

This chain links TRBV4-1 with TRBJ2-5; 7 bases map to TRBD2. Germline V lookup: CDR1 MGHRA, CDR2 YSYEKL. With 0 bases clipped from V and 4 bases from J, the junction kept 11 bases outside the gene matches. The CDR3 sequence is 17 residues long. CDR3 region: CASSQDISREDGETQYF. In DNA form, the CDR3 reads TGCGCCAGCAGCCAAGATATTTCCCGGGAGGACGGAGAGACCCAGTACTTC.

This clone has more than one count but fewer than ten. The chain combines TRBV15 with TRBJ1-4; D not certain. CDR1 LNHNV and CDR2 YYDKDF come from the germline V gene (reference sequence). V dropped 1 base and J dropped 0 bases, with 18 bases sitting between them. The CDR3 covers 19 residues. DNA for the CDR3: TGTGCCACCAGCAGAGGGGCGACGAGATCAGGTGCAACTAATGAAAAACTGTTTTTT. Residues: CATSRGATRSGATNEKLFF.

This clone was counted once. V usage is TRBV18 and J usage is TRBJ2-1, with TRBD2 matching over 8 bases. Germline CDR1 and CDR2: KGHSH and LQKENI. The length of the CDR3 is 17 residues. J lost 3 bases, V lost 3 bases, and 10 bases had no gene match. CDR3 in amino acids: CASSPIKVAGGYNEQFF. The CDR3 DNA follows: TGTGCCAGCTCACCCATAAAAGTGGCGGGAGGCTACAATGAGCAGTTCTTC.

This chain uses TRBV6-6 with TRBJ2-5, with 7 bases fitting TRBD2. Germline V gene data show CDR1 as MNHNY and CDR2 as SVGAGI (reference sequence). The trim removed 5 bases at V and 5 bases at J, leaving 11 bases unmatched. The CDR3 covers 15 residues. In nucleotides, the CDR3 is TGTGCCAGCAGTCCCGCGGCGGGAGCTAGGGAGACCCAGTACTTC. As protein: CASSPAAGARETQYF.

The chain is built from TRBV4-1 and TRBJ2-3; 7 bases are shared with TRBD2. The trim removed 0 bases at V and 1 base at J, leaving 4 bases unmatched. Germline CDR1 and CDR2: MGHRA and YSYEKL. This CDR3 is 16 amino acids long. Here the CDR3 reads CASSQERAGGTDTQYF. CDR3 DNA sequence: TGCGCCAGCAGCCAAGAGAGGGCGGGGGGCACAGATACGCAGTATTTT.

V usage is TRBV7-2 and J usage is TRBJ2-5; D is unresolved. V was pared by 4 bases and J by 1 base, with 7 bases between. This CDR3 spans 13 amino acids. In germline, CDR1 is SGHTA, CDR2 FQGNSA. The CDR3 region has the DNA TGTGCCAGCAGCTCCCTTCGCCAAGAGACCCAGTACTTC. It specifies CASSSLRQETQYF.

This clone turned up a few times. The J gene is TRBJ2-7, the V gene TRBV2; 9 positions agree with TRBD2. The CDR3 covers 14 residues. Trimming took 5 bases from V and 1 from J; bases not matched to a gene: 3. Germline V gene data show CDR1 as SNHLY and CDR2 as FYNNEI. CDR3 nucleotide sequence: TGTGCCAGCAGTCTAGCGGGGCTTTCCTACGAGCAGTACTTC. Translated: CASSLAGLSYEQYF. Drawing the rest from reference TRBV2 and TRBJ2-7, the complete variable domain is EPEVTQTPSHQVTQMGQEVILRCVPISNHLYFYWYRQILGQKVEFLVSFYNNEISEKSEIFDDQFSVERPDGSNFTLKIRSTKLEDSAMYFCASSLAGLSYEQYFGPGTRLTVT.

This clone has only one observation. The chain joins TRBV14 to TRBJ1-2; D is undetermined. V lost 3 bases, J lost 0 bases, and 14 bases lay in between. The CDR3 totals 16 residues. Germline V gives CDR1 SGHDN, CDR2 FVKESK. The CDR3 spells CASSHFSGKANYGYTF. The CDR3 DNA reads TGTGCCAGCAGCCACTTCTCAGGAAAAGCTAACTATGGCTACACCTTC.

This clone came up once. This chain uses TRBV4-1 with TRBJ2-2; TRBD2 aligns across 8 bases. The CDR3 extends over 15 amino acids. Germline CDR1 is MGHRA and CDR2 is YSYEKL. With V trimmed by 2 bases and J by 6 bases, 5 bases remained unmatched. The CDR3 coding sequence is TGCGCCAGCAGCCAAAAGGCGGGGGGCCCCGGGGAGCTGTTTTTT. Amino acids: CASSQKAGGPGELFF.